One T cell receptor beta chain is described in this entry. V was pared by 0 bases and J by 0 bases, with 10 bases between. Germline V gene lookup returns CDR1 SGDLS and CDR2 YYNGEE. This CDR3 spans 16 amino acids. Clones were read by immunoSEQ multiplex PCR, and TCRdb kept only the in-frame ones, dropping some. The sample has just over 75,000 clones, more than 85% seen once. The data are from a study of technical replicates of blood from a few donors. The clonotype comes from a human donor in good health. The chain uses TRBV9 and TRBJ2-1, with a tentative D call TRBD2 (6 bases). The sequenced sample was T cells isolated from PBMCs. The CDR3 nucleotides read TGTGCCAGCAGCGTAGAGGAGGGTAGCTCCTACAATGAGCAGTTCTTC. Protein product: CASSVEEGSSYNEQFF.